These 2 T cell receptor beta chains originate from one sample sequenced in a study of cytomegalovirus exposure and HLA in healthy donors. Generated by immunoSEQ multiplex PCR, the TCRdb table keeps only in-frame clones and is missing some. The profile covers 220,000 or so clones, with 80% to 85% appearing a single time and about an eighth taken by the ten largest. What was sequenced was PBMCs. These receptors all come from a woman between 25 and 40 years old in good health and CMV-seropositive.

The chain links TRBV19 to TRBJ2-1; 12 bases fit TRBD2. Germline lookup yields CDR1 LNHDA and CDR2 SQIVND (reference sequence). V trimming: 4 bases; J trimming: 8 bases; junction bases outside the gene matches: 15. The CDR3 extends over 18 amino acids. This CDR3 is CASSTQLAGGLRAHEQFF. CDR3 DNA sequence: TGTGCCAGTAGTACACAACTAGCGGGAGGCTTAAGGGCCCATGAGCAGTTCTTC.

The chain joins TRBV9 to TRBJ2-7; TRBD1 matches 9 bases. There are 15 residues in the CDR3. Germline V gives CDR1 SGDLS, CDR2 YYNGEE. J lost 6 bases, V lost 3 bases, and 10 bases had no gene match. CDR3 DNA: TGTGCCAGCAGCGCCGCCGGGACAGGGCACGGCGAGCAGTACTTC. Translating gives CASSAAGTGHGEQYF. Full variable domain (rest looked up from reference TRBV9 and TRBJ2-7): DSGVTQTPKHLITATGQRVTLRCSPRSGDLSVYWYQQSLDQGLQFLIQYYNGEERAKGNILERFSAQQFPDLHSELNLSSLELGDSALYFCASSAAGTGHGEQYFGPGTRLTVT.